The present entry profiles one TCR beta chain with its context. This entry comes from a study of identical twins. Unique molecular identifiers were present on cDNA, and template switching added a universal primer site. From the 5' RACE reads, TCRdb called clonotypes with MiXCR, one entry per CDR3 protein. In the table there are around 960,000 distinct CDR3 sequences, 10% to 15% of which are singletons. This sample also appeared in a second study, on yellow fever vaccine responses in identical twins.

Sequencing was done on a sample of PBMCs. The sequence was obtained from a woman between 18 and 30 years old in good health.

The DNA for the CDR3 is TGTGCCAGCAGCTCCAGAACAGAGAACACTGAAGCTTTCTTT. As protein: CASSSRTENTEAFF. The rearrangement joins TRBV7-9 to TRBJ1-1, with D uncertain. Germline V CDR1 and CDR2: SEHNR, FQNEAQ (reference sequence). CDR3 length: 14 amino acids. Trimming removed 4 bases at V and 1 base at J, with 10 bases between.